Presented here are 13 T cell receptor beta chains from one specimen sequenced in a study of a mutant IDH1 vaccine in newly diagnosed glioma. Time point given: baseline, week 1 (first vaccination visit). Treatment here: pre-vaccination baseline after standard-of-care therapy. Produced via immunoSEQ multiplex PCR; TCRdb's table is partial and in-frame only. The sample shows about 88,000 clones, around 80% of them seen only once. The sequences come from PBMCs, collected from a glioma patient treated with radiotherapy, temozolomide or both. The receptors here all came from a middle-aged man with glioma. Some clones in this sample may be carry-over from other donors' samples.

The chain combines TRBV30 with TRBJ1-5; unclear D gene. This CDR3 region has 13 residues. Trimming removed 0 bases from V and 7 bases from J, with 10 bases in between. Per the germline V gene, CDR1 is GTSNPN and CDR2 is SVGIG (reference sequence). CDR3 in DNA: TGTGCCTGGAGTGTAGGAAAGGAGCAGCCCCAGCATTTT. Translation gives CAWSVGKEQPQHF.

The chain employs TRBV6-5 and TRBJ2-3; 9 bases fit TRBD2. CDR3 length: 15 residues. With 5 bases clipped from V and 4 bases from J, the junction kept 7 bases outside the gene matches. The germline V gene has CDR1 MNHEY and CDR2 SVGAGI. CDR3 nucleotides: TGTGCCAGCAGTGCCCCGGGACTAGCCTCAGATACGCAGTATTTT. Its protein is CASSAPGLASDTQYF.

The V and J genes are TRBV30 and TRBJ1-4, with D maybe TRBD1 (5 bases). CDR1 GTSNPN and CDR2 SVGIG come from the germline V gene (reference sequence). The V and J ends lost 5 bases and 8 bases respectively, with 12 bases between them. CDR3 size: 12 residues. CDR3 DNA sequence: TGTGCCTGGTCAGGGTTAGGGGAAAAACTGTTTTTT. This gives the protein CAWSGLGEKLFF.

This CDR3 is CAISETGGRTEAFF. The CDR3 DNA reads TGTGCCATCAGTGAAACAGGGGGTCGTACTGAAGCTTTCTTT. The genes are TRBV10-3 and TRBJ1-1, with 8 bases fitting TRBD1. The junction had 5 bases not matched to a gene; V was cut back by 3 bases and J by 5 bases. Germline CDR1 reads ENHRY; CDR2 reads SYGVKD. The CDR3 extends over 14 amino acids.

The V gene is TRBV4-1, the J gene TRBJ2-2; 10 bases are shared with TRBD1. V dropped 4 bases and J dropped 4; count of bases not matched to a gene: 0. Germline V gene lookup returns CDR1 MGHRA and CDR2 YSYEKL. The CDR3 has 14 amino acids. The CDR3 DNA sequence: TGCGCCAGCAGCCGGACAGGGGGCACCGGGGAGCTGTTTTTT. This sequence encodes CASSRTGGTGELFF.

The CDR3 DNA reads TGTGCCAGCAGCTCGGGACTGCGAAAAGAGACCCAGTACTTC. Encoded protein: CASSSGLRKETQYF. This chain connects TRBV7-9 to TRBJ2-5; perhaps TRBD2 as D (6 bases). This CDR3 spans 14 amino acids. Looked up from germline, CDR1 is SEHNR and CDR2 is FQNEAQ (reference sequence). V gave up 4 bases and J gave up 3 bases, with 12 bases separating them.

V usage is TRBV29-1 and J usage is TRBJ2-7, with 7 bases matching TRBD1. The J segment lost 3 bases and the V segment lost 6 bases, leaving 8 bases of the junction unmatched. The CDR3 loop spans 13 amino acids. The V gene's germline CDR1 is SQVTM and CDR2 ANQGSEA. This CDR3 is CSVYTTGDYEQYF. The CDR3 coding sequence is TGCAGCGTATATACTACAGGGGACTACGAGCAGTACTTC.

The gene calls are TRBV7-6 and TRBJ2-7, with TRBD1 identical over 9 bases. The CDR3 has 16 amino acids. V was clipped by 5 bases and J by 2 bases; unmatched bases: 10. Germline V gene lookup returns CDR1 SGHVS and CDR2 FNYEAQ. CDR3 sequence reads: CASSPLGQGGTYEQYF. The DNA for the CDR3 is TGTGCCAGCAGCCCCCTGGGACAGGGCGGAACCTACGAGCAGTACTTC.

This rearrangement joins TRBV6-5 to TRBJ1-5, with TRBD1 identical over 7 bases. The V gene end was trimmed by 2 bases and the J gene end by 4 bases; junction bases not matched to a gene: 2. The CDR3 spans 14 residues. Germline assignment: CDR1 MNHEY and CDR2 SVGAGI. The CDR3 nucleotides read TGTGCCAGCAGTTACCGACAGGGAAATCAGCCCCAGCATTTT. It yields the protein CASSYRQGNQPQHF.

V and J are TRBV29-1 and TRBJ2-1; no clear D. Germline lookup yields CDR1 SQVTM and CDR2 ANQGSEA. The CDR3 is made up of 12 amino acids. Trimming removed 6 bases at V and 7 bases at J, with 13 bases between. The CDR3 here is CSVGFQPNEQFF. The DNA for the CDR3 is TGCAGCGTCGGGTTCCAACCTAATGAGCAGTTCTTC.

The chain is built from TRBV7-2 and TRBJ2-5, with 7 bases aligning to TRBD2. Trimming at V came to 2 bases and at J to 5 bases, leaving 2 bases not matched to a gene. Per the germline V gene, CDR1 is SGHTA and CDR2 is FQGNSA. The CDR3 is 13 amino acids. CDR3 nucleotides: TGTGCCAGCAGCTTAATTAGCGGGGAGACCCAGTACTTC. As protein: CASSLISGETQYF. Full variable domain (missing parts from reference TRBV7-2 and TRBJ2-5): GAGVSQSPSNKVTEKGKDVELRCDPISGHTALYWYRQSLGQGLEFLIYFQGNSAPDKSGLPSDRFSAERTGGSVSTLTIQRTQQEDSAVYLCASSLISGETQYFGPGTRLLVL.

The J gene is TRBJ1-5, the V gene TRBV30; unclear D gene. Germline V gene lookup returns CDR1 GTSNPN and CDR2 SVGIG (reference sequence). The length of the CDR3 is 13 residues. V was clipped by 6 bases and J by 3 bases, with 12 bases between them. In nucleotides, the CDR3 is TGTGCCTGTGAGGCGGGCACCAATCAGCCCCAGCATTTT. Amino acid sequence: CACEAGTNQPQHF.

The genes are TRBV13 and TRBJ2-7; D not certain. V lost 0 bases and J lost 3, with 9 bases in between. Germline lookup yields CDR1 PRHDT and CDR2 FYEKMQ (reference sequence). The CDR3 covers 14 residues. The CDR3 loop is CASSLGSHSYEQYF. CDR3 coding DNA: TGTGCCAGCAGCTTAGGTTCACATAGCTACGAGCAGTACTTC.